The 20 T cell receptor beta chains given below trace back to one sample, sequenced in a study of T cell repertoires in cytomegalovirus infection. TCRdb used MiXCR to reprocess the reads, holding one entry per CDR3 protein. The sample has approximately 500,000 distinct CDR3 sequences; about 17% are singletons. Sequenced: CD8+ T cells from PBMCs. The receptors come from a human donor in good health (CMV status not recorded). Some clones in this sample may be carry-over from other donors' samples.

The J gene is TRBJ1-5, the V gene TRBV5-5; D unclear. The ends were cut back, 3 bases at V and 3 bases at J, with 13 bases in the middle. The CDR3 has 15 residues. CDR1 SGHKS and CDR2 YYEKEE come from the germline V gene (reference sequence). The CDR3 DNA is TGTGCCAGCAGCTCCGGCGGAGCACTCAATCAGCCCCAGCATTTT. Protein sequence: CASSSGGALNQPQHF.

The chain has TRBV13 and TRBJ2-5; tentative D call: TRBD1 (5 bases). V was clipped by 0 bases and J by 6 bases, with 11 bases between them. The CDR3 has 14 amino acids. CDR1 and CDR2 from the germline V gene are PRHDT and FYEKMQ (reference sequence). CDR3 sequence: CASSLGGRVQTQYF. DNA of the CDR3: TGTGCCAGCAGCTTAGGTGGCAGGGTACAGACCCAGTACTTC.

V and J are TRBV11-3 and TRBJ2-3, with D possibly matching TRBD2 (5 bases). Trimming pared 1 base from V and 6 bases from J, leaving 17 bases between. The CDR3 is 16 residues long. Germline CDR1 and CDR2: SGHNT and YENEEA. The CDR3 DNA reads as TGTGCCAGCAGCTTAGGCGGCGGGCTAGCCGCGGATACGCAGTATTTT. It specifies CASSLGGGLAADTQYF.

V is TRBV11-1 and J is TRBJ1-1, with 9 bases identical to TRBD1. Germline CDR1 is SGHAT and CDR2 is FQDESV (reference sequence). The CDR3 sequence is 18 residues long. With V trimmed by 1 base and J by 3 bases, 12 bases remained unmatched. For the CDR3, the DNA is TGTGCCAGCAGCTTAGGATTGGAGACAGGGGGTAGGTACACTGAAGCTTTCTTT. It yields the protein CASSLGLETGGRYTEAFF.

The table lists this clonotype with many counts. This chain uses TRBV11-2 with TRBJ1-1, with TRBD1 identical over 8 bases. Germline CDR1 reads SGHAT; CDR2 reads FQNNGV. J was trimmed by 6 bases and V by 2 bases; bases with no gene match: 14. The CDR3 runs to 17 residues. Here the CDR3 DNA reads TGTGCCAGCAGCTTAAGCTCGTCAGGGGGCGATTTAGCTGAAGCTTTCTTT. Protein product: CASSLSSSGGDLAEAFF.

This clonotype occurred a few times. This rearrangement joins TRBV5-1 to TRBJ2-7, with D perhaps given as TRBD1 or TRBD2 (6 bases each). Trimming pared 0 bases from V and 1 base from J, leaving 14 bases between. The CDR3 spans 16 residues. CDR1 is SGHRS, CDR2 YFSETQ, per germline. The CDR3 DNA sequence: TGCGCCAGCAGCTTGGTAGGGGGGACGTTGTCCTACGAGCAGTACTTC. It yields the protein CASSLVGGTLSYEQYF.

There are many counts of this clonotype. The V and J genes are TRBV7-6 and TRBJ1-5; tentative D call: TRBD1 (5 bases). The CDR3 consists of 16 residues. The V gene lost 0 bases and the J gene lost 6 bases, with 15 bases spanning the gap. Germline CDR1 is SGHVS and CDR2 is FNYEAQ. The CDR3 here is CASSLALGRGGQPQHF. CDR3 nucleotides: TGTGCCAGCAGCTTAGCGCTGGGGAGGGGAGGTCAGCCCCAGCATTTT.

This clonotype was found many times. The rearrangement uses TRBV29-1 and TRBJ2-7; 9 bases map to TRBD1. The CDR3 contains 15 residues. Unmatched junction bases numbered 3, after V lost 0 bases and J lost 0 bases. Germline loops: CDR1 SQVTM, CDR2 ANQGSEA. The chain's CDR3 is CSVEDQQGASYEQYF. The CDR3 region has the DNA TGCAGCGTTGAAGATCAACAGGGGGCCTCCTACGAGCAGTACTTC.

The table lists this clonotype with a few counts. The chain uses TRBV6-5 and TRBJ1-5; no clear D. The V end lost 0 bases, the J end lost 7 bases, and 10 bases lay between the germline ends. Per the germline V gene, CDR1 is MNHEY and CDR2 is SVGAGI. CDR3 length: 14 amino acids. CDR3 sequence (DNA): TGTGCCAGCAGTTACTCGAGCGAGTCGCAGCCCCAGCATTTT. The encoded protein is CASSYSSESQPQHF.

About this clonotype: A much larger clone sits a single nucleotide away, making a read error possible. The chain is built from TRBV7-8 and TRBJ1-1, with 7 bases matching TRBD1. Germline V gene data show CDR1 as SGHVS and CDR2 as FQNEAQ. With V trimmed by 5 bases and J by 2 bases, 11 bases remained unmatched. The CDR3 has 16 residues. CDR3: CASSTRGRGSNTEAFF. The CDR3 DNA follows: TGTGCCAGCAGCACAAGGGGGCGGGGGTCAAACACTGAAGCTTTCTTT.

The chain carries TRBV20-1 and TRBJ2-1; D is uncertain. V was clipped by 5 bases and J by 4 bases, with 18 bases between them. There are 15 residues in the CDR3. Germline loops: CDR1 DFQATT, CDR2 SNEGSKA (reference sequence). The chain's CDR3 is CSAAHGDSPYNEQFF. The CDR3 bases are TGCAGTGCTGCCCATGGGGATAGCCCATACAATGAGCAGTTCTTC.

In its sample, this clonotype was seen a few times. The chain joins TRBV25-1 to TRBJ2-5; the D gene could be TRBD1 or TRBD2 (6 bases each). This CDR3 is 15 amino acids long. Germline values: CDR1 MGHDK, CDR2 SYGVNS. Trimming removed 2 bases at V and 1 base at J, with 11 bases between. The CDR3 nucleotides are TGTGCCAGCAGTGAACGAAGGGGGGTCCAAGAGACCCAGTACTTC. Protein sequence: CASSERRGVQETQYF.

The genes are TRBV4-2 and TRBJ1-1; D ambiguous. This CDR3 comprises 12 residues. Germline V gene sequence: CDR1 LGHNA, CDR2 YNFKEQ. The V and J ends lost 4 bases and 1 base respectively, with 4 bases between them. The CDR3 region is CASSRENTEAFF. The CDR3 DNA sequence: TGTGCCAGCAGCCGGGAGAACACTGAAGCTTTCTTT.

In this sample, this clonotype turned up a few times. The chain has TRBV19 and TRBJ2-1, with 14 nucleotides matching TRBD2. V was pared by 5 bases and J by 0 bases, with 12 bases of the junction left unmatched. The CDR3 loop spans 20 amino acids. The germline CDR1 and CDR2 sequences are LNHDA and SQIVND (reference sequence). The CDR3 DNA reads TGTGCCAGTAGTCCCCGGACTAGCGGGAGGATCCAAAGCTCCTACAATGAGCAGTTCTTC. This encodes CASSPRTSGRIQSSYNEQFF.

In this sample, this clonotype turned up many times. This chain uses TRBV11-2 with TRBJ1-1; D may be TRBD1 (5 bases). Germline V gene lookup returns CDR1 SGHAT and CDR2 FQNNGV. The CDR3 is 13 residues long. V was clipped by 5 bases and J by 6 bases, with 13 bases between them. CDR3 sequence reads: CASSTTQGPEAFF. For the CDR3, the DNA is TGTGCCAGCAGCACAACGCAGGGACCTGAAGCTTTCTTT.

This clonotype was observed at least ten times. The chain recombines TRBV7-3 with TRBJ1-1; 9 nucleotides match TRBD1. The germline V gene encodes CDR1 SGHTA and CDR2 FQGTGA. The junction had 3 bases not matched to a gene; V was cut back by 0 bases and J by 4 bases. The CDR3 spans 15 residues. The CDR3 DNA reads TGTGCCAGCAGCTTAACTGGACAGGGGATCACTGAAGCTTTCTTT. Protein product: CASSLTGQGITEAFF.

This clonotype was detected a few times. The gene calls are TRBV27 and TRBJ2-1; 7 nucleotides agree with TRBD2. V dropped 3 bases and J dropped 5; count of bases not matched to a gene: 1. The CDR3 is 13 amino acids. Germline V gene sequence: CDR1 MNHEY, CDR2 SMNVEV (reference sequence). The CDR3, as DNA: TGTGCCAGCAGTTTTCGGGGGGACAATGAGCAGTTCTTC. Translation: CASSFRGDNEQFF.

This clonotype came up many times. CDR3 in DNA: TGTGCCAGCAGCCCAGCTGGGGACAGATACCTAGGAGAGCAGTACTTC. This gives the protein CASSPAGDRYLGEQYF. The chain uses TRBV4-2 and TRBJ2-7; 7 bases align to TRBD1. Germline trimming cut 4 bases from V and 7 bases from J; bases unmatched to any gene: 16. Germline assignment: CDR1 LGHNA and CDR2 YNFKEQ. The CDR3 has 16 residues.

The CDR3 DNA reads TGTGCCACCAGTGACAGACGCCACGAGCAGTACTTC. It specifies CATSDRRHEQYF. The chain joins TRBV24-1 to TRBJ2-7, with D unclear. The V gene lost 4 bases and the J gene lost 5 bases, with 8 bases spanning the gap. The CDR3 is made up of 12 amino acids. Germline CDR1 is KGHDR and CDR2 is SFDVKD.

CDR3 in amino acids: CASSFESRQAYNEQFF. CDR3 bases: TGTGCCAGCAGCTTCGAATCGAGACAGGCCTACAATGAGCAGTTCTTC. This chain connects TRBV13 to TRBJ2-1, with D possibly matching TRBD1 (6 bases). The CDR3 has 16 residues. Germline V gives CDR1 PRHDT, CDR2 FYEKMQ (reference sequence). The V end lost 3 bases, the J end lost 2 bases, and 14 bases lay between the germline ends.